The text below deals with one TCR beta chain. Trimming removed 5 bases from V and 3 bases from J; junction bases left unmatched: 8. The CDR3 has 15 amino acids. CDR1 and CDR2 from the germline V gene are MNHNS and SASEGT. This entry belongs to a study of sequential checkpoint blockade in melanoma. Study context: After both sequences, patients received maintenance nivolumab.

Sequencing was performed with immunoSEQ multiplex PCR; in TCRdb, only in-frame clones are kept and a portion is missing. The sample yields about 13,000 clones, 70% to 80% seen once. Treatment indicated: randomized to nivolumab then ipilimumab (arm A) or the reverse (arm B). PBMC sorting kept live CD3+CD8+ cells without CD19 or CD56. Sample: CD8+ T cells sorted from blood (inferred from file names), taken from a patient given nivolumab and ipilimumab in sequence. The genes are TRBV6-1 and TRBJ1-1; TRBD1 matches at 8 bases. The TCR comes from a human donor with melanoma. The CDR3 nucleotides read TGTGCCAGCAGTACATCAGGGGGCACGTACACTGAAGCTTTCTTT. This translates into CASSTSGGTYTEAFF.